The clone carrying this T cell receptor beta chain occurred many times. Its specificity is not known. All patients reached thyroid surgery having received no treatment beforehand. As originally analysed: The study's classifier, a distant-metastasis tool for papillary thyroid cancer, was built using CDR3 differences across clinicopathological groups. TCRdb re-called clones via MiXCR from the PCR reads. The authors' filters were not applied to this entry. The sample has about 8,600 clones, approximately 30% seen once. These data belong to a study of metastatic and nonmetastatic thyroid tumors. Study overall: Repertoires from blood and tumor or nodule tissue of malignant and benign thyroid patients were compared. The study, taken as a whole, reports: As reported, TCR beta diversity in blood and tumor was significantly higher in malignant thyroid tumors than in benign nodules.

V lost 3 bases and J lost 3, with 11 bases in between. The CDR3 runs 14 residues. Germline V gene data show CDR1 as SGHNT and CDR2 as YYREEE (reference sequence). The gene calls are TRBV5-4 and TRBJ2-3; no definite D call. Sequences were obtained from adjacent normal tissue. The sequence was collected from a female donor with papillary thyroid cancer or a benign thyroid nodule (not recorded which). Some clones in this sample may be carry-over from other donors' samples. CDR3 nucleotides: TGTGCCAGCAGCTCCTTTCTAAAGACAGATACGCAGTATTTT. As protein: CASSSFLKTDTQYF.